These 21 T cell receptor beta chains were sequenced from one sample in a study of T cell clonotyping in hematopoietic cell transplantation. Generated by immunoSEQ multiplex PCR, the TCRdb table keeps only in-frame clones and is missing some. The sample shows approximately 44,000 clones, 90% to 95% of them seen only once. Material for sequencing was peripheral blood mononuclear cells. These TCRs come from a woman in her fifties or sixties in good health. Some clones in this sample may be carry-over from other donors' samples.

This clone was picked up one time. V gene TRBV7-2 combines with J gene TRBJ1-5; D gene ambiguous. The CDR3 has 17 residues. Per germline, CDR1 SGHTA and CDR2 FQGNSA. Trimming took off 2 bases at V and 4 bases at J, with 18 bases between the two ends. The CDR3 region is CASSLPSSGRANQPQHF. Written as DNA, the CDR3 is TGTGCCAGCAGCTTACCGTCCTCAGGCAGAGCAAATCAGCCCCAGCATTTT.

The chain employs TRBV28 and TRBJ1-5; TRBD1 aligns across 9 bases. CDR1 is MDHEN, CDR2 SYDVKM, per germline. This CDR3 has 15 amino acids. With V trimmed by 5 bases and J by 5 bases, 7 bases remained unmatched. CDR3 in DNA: TGTGCCAGCAGTCGACCGGGACAGGGCTATCAGCCCCAGCATTTT. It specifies CASSRPGQGYQPQHF. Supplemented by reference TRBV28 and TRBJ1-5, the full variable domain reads DVKVTQSSRYLVKRTGEKVFLECVQDMDHENMFWYRQDPGLGLRLIYFSYDVKMKEKGDIPEGYSVSREKKERFSLILESASTNQTSMYLCASSRPGQGYQPQHFGDGTRLSIL.

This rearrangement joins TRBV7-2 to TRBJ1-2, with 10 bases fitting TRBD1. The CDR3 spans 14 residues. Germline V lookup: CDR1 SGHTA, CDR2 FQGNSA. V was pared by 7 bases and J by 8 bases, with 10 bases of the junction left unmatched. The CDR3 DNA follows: TGTGCCAGCACTCTCGGGACAGGGGCTTACGGCTACACCTTC. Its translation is CASTLGTGAYGYTF.

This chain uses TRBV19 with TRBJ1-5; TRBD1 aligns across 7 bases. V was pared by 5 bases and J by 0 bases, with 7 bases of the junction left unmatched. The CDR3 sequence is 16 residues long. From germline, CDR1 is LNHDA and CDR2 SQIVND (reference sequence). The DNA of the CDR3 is TGTGCCAGTAGTGGGGAGGGGGCGAATAGCAATCAGCCCCAGCATTTT. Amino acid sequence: CASSGEGANSNQPQHF.

This CDR3 is CASSQELQVFTEAFF. The CDR3 DNA reads as TGCGCCAGCAGCCAAGAGTTACAGGTATTTACTGAAGCTTTCTTT. This chain connects TRBV4-3 to TRBJ1-1; D might be TRBD1 (5 bases). This CDR3 has 15 residues. V lost 0 bases, J lost 5 bases, and 13 bases lay in between. Germline loops: CDR1 LGHNA, CDR2 YSLEER.

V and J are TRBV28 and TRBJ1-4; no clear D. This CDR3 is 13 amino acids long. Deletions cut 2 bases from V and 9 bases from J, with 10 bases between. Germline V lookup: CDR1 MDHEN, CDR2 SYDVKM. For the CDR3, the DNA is TGTGCCAGCAGTTTAGCCCCACACCAAAAACTGTTTTTT. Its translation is CASSLAPHQKLFF.

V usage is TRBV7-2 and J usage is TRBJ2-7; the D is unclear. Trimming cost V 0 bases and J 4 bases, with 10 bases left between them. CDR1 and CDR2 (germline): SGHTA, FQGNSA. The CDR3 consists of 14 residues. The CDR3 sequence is CASSLAGSEYEQYF. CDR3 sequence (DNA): TGTGCCAGCAGCTTAGCAGGTTCCGAGTACGAGCAGTACTTC.

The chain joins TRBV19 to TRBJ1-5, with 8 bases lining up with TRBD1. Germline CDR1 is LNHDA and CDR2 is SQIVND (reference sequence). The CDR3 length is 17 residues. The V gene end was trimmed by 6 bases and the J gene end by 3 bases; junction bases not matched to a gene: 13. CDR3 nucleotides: TGTGCCAGTAGCCCTGGACAGGGTGGCTTGTACAATCAGCCCCAGCATTTT. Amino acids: CASSPGQGGLYNQPQHF.

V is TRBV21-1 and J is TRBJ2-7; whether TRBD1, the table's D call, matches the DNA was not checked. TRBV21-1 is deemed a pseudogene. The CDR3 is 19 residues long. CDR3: CASSKEEYRFGTGDYEQYF. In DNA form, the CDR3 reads TGTGCCAGCAGCAAAGAGGAATATAGGTTCGGGACAGGAGACTACGAGCAGTACTTC.

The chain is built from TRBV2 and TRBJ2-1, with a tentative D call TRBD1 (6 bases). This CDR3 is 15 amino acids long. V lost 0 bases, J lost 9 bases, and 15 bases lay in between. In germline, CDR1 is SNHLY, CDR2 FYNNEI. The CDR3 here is CASSEALRQGGEQFF. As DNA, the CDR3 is TGTGCCAGCAGTGAAGCGCTTCGGCAAGGGGGTGAGCAGTTCTTC.

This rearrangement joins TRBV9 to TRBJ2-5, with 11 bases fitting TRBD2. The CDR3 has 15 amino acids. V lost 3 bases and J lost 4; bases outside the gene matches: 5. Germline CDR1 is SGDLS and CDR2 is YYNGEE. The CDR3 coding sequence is TGTGCCAGCAGCGCAATCGGGACTAGCGGAGAGACCCAGTACTTC. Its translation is CASSAIGTSGETQYF.

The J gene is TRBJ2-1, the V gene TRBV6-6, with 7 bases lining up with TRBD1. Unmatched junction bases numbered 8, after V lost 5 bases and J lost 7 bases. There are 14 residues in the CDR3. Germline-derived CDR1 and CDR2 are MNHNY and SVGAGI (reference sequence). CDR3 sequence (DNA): TGTGCCAGCAGTAGACCCGGGACAGAAAATGAGCAGTTCTTC. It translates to CASSRPGTENEQFF.

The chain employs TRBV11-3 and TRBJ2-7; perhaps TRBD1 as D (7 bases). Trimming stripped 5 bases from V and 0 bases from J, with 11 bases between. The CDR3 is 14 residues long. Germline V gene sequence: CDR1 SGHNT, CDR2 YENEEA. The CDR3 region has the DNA TGTGCCAGCAGCCAGCAGGGGGGCTCCTACGAGCAGTACTTC. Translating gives CASSQQGGSYEQYF. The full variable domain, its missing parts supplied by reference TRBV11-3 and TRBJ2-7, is EAGVVQSPRYKIIEKKQPVAFWCNPISGHNTLYWYLQNLGQGPELLIRYENEEAVDDSQLPKDRFSAERLKGVDSTLKIQPAELGDSAVYLCASSQQGGSYEQYFGPGTRLTVT.

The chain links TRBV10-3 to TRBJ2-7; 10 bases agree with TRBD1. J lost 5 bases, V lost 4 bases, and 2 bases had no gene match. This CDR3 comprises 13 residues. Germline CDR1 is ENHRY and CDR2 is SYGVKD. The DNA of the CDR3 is TGTGCCATCAGTGGACAGGGGGCGAACGAGCAGTACTTC. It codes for CAISGQGANEQYF.

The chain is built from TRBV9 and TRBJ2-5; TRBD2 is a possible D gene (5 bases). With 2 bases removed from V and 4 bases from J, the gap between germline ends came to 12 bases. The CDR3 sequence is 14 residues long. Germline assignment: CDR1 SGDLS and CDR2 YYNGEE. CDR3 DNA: TGTGCCAGCAGCGTCATCGGACTCCCAGAGACCCAGTACTTC. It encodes CASSVIGLPETQYF. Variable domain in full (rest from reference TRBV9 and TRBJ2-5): DSGVTQTPKHLITATGQRVTLRCSPRSGDLSVYWYQQSLDQGLQFLIQYYNGEERAKGNILERFSAQQFPDLHSELNLSSLELGDSALYFCASSVIGLPETQYFGPGTRLLVL.

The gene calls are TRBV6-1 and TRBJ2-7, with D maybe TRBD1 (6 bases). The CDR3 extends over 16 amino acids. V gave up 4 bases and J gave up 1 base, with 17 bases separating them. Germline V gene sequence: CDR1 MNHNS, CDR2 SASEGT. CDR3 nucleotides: TGTGCCAGCAGTGGAGACGACAGGACGCTATCCTACGAGCAGTACTTC. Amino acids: CASSGDDRTLSYEQYF.

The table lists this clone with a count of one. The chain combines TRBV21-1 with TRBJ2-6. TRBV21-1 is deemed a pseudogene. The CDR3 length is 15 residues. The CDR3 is CASSKHLSGANVLTF. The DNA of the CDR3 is TGTGCCAGCAGCAAACACCTCTCTGGGGCCAACGTCCTGACTTTC.

CDR3 loop: CASSELVRSSYEQYF. DNA of the CDR3: TGTGCCAGCAGTGAATTGGTGAGAAGCTCCTACGAGCAGTACTTC. The genes are TRBV6-1 and TRBJ2-7; D is ambiguous. CDR1 and CDR2 from the germline V gene are MNHNS and SASEGT. The CDR3 runs to 15 residues. V lost 2 bases and J 0 bases, leaving 11 bases between the germline ends.

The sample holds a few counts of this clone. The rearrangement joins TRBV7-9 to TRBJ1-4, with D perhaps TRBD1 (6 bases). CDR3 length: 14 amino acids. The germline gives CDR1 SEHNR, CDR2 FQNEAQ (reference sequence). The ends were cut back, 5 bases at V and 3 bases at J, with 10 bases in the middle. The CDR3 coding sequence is TGTGCCAGCAGCCCAGGGGTAGCTAATGAAAAACTGTTTTTT. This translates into CASSPGVANEKLFF.

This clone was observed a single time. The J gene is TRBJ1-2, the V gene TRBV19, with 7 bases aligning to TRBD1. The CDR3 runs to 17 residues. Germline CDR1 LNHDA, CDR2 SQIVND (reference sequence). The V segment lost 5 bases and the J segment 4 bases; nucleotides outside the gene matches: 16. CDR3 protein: CASSPPTGSYKFYGYTF. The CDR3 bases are TGTGCCAGTAGTCCCCCGACAGGGAGTTACAAGTTCTATGGCTACACCTTC. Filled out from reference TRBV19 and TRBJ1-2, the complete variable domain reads DGGITQSPKYLFRKEGQNVTLSCEQNLNHDAMYWYRQDPGQGLRLIYYSQIVNDFQKGDIAEGYSVSREKKESFPLTVTSAQKNPTAFYLCASSPPTGSYKFYGYTFGSGTRLTVV.

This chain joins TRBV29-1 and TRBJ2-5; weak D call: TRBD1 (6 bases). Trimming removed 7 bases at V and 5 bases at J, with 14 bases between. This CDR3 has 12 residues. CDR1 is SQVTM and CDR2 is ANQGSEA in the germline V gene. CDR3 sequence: CSAGTGSETQYF. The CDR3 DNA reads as TGCAGCGCCGGCACAGGGTCCGAGACCCAGTACTTC.